This TCR beta chain was documented in a study of shared clonotypes between healthy human individuals. Background on the study: The composition of the donors was a couple of women and a few men aged 18 to 49. Three CD4 naive, three CD4 memory, two CD8 naive and one CD8 memory plate were used per donor.

Details on this clone: Its specificity is unknown.

Findings and caveats of the study: In this cohort, only blood was sampled, and tissue repertoires likely differ.

TCRdb keeps only in-frame clones here, not all; method: immunoSEQ multiplex PCR. The repertoire has about 2.4 million clones, roughly 93% of them found once; the top ten carry approximately 0.37%. The germline V gene encodes CDR1 MNHNS and CDR2 SASEGT. The CDR3 sequence is 14 residues long. Trimming took 7 bases from V and 4 from J; bases not matched to a gene: 7. The source is a man between 18 and 29 years old in good health. Some clones in this sample may be carry-over from other donors' samples. Sequenced: naive CD4+ T cells from PBMCs. Indicated subset: CD45RA+ positively selected. This rearrangement joins TRBV6-1 to TRBJ2-7; TRBD1 aligns across 10 bases. CDR3 in amino acids: CASKRGTGVYEQYF. The CDR3 region has the DNA TGTGCCAGCAAGAGAGGGACAGGGGTATACGAGCAGTACTTC.